This entry concerns a single T cell receptor (beta chain). Its antigen is unknown. This entry comes from a study of Ad26.COV2.S vaccination and SARS-CoV-2 variants. Across the study: Ad26.COV2.S given intramuscularly, once or twice 56 days apart. Findings of the study overall: Substantial breadth was reportedly displayed by spike-specific CD8+ and CD4+ T cell responses after vaccination.

Treatment: about 20 received Ad26.COV2.S at low or high dose, single or two shots; 5 received placebo; per-sample allocation not given. Each sample was drawn 63 days after the first injection (of vaccine or placebo). An adult of 18-55 years in Boston served as donor. The table came from immunoSEQ multiplex PCR; TCRdb's copy has only in-frame clones and leaves some out. The table has some 500,000 clones, 75% to 90% seen once. Sequencing used peripheral blood, obtained in a trial of Ad26.COV2.S vaccine versus placebo. This sequence originates from a person aged 18-60 years who received the Ad26.COV2.S COVID-19 vaccine or a placebo.

The CDR3 loop is CASSFLGELRDGYTF. Here the CDR3 DNA reads TGTGCCAGCAGCTTTTTAGGGGAACTAAGGGATGGCTACACCTTC. The rearrangement uses TRBV7-2 and TRBJ1-2; D is perhaps TRBD1 (5 bases). The germline V gene has CDR1 SGHTA and CDR2 FQGNSA. This CDR3 has 15 amino acids. V lost 3 bases, J lost 6 bases, and 17 bases lay in between.